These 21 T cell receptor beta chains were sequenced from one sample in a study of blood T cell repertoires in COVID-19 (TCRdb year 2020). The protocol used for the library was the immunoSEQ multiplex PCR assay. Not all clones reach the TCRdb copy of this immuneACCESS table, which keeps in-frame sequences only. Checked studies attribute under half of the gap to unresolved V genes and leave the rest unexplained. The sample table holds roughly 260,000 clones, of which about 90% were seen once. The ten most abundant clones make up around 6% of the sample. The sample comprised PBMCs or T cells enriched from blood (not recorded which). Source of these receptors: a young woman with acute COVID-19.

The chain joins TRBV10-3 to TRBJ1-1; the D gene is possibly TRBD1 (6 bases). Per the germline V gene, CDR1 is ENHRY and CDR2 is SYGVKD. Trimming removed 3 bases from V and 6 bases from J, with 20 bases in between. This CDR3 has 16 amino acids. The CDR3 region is CAISEGWGQGTPEAFF. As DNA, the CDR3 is TGTGCCATCAGTGAAGGGTGGGGGCAGGGAACGCCTGAAGCTTTCTTT.

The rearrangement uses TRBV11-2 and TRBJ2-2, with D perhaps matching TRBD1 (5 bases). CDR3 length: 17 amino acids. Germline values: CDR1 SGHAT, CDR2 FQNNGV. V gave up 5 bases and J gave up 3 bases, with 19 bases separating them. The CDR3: CASSLPKIGVDTGELFF. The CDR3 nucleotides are TGTGCCAGCAGCCTACCGAAGATAGGGGTAGACACCGGGGAGCTGTTTTTT.

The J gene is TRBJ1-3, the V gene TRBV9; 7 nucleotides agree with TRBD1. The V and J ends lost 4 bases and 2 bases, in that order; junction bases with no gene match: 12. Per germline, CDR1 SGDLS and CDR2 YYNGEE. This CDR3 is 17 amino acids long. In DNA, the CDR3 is TGTGCCAGCAGCCCCCGAAACCGGGACAGCACTGGAAACACCATATATTTT. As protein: CASSPRNRDSTGNTIYF.

The CDR3 region is CASSQRKQKNSYNEQFF. Here the CDR3 DNA reads TGTGCCAGCAGCCAACGTAAACAGAAAAACTCCTACAATGAGCAGTTCTTC. The rearrangement uses TRBV14 and TRBJ2-1; D not resolved. There are 17 residues in the CDR3. Trimming pared 2 bases from V and 0 bases from J, leaving 14 bases between. The germline V gene encodes CDR1 SGHDN and CDR2 FVKESK.

CDR3 nucleotides: TGTGCCTGGAGTGTCTCCCACATTCCCAAAGAGACCCAGTACTTC. Amino acid sequence: CAWSVSHIPKETQYF. The genes are TRBV30 and TRBJ2-5, with unresolved D. Trimming removed 0 bases at V and 3 bases at J, with 14 bases between. CDR1 is GTSNPN, CDR2 SVGIG, per germline (reference sequence). The CDR3 has 15 residues.

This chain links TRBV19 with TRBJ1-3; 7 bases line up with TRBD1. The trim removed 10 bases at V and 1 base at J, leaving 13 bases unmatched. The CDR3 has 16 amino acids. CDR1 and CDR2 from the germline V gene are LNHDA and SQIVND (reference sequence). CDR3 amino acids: CATRGQTLSSGNTIYF. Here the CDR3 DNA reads TGTGCCACCCGGGGACAGACTCTCTCGTCTGGAAACACCATATATTTT.

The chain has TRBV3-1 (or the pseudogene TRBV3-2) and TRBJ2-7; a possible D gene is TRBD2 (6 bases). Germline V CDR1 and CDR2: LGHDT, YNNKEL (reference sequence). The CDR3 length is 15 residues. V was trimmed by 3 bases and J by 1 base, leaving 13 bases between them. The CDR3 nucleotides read TGTGCCAGCAGCCAGGGATCCCGGGGGTCCTACGAGCAGTACTTC. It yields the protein CASSQGSRGSYEQYF.

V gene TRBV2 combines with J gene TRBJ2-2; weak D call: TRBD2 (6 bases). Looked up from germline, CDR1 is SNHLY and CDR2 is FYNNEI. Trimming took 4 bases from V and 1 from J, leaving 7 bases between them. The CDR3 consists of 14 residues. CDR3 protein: CASSVGGNTGELFF. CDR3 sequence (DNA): TGTGCCAGCAGTGTCGGGGGGAACACCGGGGAGCTGTTTTTT.

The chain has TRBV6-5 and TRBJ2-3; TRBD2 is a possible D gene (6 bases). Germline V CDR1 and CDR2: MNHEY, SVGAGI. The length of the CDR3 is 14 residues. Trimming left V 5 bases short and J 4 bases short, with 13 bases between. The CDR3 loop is CASSRGVRADTQYF. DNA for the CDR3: TGTGCCAGCAGTCGCGGGGTGAGGGCAGATACGCAGTATTTT.

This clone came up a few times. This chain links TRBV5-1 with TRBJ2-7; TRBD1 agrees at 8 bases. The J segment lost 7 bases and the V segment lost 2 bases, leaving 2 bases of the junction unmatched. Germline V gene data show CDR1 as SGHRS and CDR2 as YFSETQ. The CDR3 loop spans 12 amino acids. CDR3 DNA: TGCGCCAGCAGCTTCGGGACAGGTGAGCAGTACTTC. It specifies CASSFGTGEQYF.

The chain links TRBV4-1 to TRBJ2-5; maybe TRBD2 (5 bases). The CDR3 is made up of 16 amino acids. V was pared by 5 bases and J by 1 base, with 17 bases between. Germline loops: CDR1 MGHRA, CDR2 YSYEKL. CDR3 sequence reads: CASSIHVWRAQETQYF. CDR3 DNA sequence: TGCGCCAGCAGCATACACGTATGGCGGGCCCAAGAGACCCAGTACTTC.

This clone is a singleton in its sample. The DNA for the CDR3 is TGTGCCAGCAGCGTAATAGCGGGAGGGGGGTACAATGAGCAGTTCTTC. The encoded protein is CASSVIAGGGYNEQFF. This rearrangement joins TRBV9 to TRBJ2-1; TRBD2 matches 11 bases. The germline V gene has CDR1 SGDLS and CDR2 YYNGEE. Trimming took 1 base from V and 4 from J; bases not matched to a gene: 4. The CDR3 length is 16 residues.

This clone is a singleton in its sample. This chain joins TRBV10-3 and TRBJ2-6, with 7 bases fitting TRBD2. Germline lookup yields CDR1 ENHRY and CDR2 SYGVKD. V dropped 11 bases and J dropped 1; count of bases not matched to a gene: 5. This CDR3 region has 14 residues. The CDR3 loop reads CASRGGSGANVLTF. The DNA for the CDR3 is TGTGCCTCTAGGGGAGGGTCTGGGGCCAACGTCCTGACTTTC.

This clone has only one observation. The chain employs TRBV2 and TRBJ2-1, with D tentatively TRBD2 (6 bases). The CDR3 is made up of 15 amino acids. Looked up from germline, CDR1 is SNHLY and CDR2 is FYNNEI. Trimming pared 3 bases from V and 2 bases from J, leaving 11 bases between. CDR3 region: CASSDGGGAYNEQFF. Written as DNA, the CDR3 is TGTGCCAGCAGTGATGGCGGCGGGGCCTACAATGAGCAGTTCTTC.

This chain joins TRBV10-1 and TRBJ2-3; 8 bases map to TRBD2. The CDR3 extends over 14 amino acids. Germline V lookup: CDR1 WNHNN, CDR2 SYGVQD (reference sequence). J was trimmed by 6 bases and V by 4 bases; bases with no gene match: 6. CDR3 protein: CASSGGGRSDTQYF. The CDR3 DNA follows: TGCGCCAGCAGTGGCGGGGGGCGGTCGGATACGCAGTATTTT.

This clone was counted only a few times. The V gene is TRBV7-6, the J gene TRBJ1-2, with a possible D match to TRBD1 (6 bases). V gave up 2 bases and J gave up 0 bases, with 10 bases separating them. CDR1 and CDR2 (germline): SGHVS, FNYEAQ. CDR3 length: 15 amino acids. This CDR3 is CASSLTDSTNYGYTF. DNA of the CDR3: TGTGCCAGCAGCTTAACGGACAGCACTAACTATGGCTACACCTTC.

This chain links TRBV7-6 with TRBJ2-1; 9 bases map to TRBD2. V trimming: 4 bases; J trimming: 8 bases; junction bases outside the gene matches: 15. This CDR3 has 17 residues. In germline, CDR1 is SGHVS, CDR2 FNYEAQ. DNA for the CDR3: TGTGCCAGCAGCTCTTTGTTAGCGGGAGAGCTTCGCGATGAGCAGTTCTTC. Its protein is CASSSLLAGELRDEQFF.

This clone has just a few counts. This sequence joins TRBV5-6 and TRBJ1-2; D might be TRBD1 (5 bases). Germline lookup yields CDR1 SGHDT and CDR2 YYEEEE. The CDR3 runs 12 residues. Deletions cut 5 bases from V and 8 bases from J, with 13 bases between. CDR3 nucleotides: TGTGCCAGCAGAGCCGGGCCAGGGGGCTACACCTTC. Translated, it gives CASRAGPGGYTF. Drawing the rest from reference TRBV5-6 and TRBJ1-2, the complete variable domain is DAGVTQSPTHLIKTRGQQVTLRCSPKSGHDTVSWYQQALGQGPQFIFQYYEEEERQRGNFPDRFSGHQFPNYSSELNVNALLLGDSALYLCASRAGPGGYTFGSGTRLTVV.

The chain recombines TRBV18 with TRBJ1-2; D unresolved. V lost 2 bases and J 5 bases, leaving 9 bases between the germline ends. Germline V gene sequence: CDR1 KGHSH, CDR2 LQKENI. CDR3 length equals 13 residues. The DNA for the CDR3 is TGTGCCAGCTCACCATTCGGGGATTATGGCTACACCTTC. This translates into CASSPFGDYGYTF.

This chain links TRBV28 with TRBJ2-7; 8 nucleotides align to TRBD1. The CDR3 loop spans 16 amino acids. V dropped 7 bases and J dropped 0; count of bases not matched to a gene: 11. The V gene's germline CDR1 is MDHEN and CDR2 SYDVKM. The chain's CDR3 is CASIPDYRGSSYEQYF. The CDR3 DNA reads TGTGCCAGCATCCCTGATTACAGGGGGAGCTCCTACGAGCAGTACTTC.

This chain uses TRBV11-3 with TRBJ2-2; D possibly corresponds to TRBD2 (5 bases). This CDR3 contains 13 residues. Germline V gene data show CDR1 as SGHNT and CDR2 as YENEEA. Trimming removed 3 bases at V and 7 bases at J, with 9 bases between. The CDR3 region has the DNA TGTGCCAGCAGCTTTCTAGCTGGCGGGGAGCTGTTTTTT. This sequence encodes CASSFLAGGELFF.